The 17 T cell receptor beta chains presented below share a single source sample, sequenced in a study of blood T cells in healthy people across ages (dated by TCRdb to about 2015). Library construction relied on 5' RACE. Sequencing was performed on an Illumina HiSeq 2500. A second 7 to 11 cycle PCR used a sample-barcoded 5' primer and a J-beta primer mix. In TCRdb, the public reads were trimmed at Q25 with fastp and aligned with MiXCR, with productive beta chains retained. Each entry is one CDR3 protein sequence, shown with its most common DNA and genes. For this sample the table gives some 1.7 million distinct CDR3 sequences, of which roughly 28% were detected only once. Over 7% of the sample rests with the top ten. Specimen: blood. These receptors originate from a woman in her twenties or thirties in good health.

This clonotype has more than one count but fewer than ten. This chain uses TRBV5-1 with TRBJ2-3; D might be TRBD1 (7 bases). Per the germline V gene, CDR1 is SGHRS and CDR2 is YFSETQ. V shed 4 bases and J shed 5 bases, with 14 bases lying between them. The CDR3 loop spans 14 amino acids. The CDR3 DNA reads TGCGCCAGCAGCCCCCGACAGGGACTAGATACGCAGTATTTT. Encoded protein: CASSPRQGLDTQYF.

This clonotype was picked up a small number of times. The V and J genes are TRBV29-1 and TRBJ2-7; the D is unclear. Germline V gives CDR1 SQVTM, CDR2 ANQGSEA. The CDR3 is 13 residues long. The V end lost 5 bases, the J end lost 5 bases, and 16 bases lay between the germline ends. CDR3 region: CSVSLGARDEQYF. Here the CDR3 DNA reads TGCAGCGTTTCTCTGGGCGCAAGGGACGAGCAGTACTTC.

Comments on this clonotype: A much larger clone differs from this one at a single base, so this may be a read error. CDR3 in DNA: TGCAGCGTTGTTATGTCGGAGGGGCAGTACTTC. Amino acids: CSVVMSEGQYF. The V and J genes are TRBV29-1 and TRBJ2-5, with D perhaps TRBD2 (6 bases). The CDR3 loop spans 11 amino acids. V lost 4 bases, J lost 11 bases, and 14 bases lay in between. Germline V gene data show CDR1 as SQVTM and CDR2 as ANQGSEA.

Regarding this clonotype: One end of the junction is discordant with germline, which a read error may explain. V and J are TRBV25-1 and TRBJ2-7, with 9 bases lining up with TRBD1. This CDR3 comprises 14 residues. Germline V lookup: CDR1 MGHDK, CDR2 SYGVNS. The chain's CDR3 is CAGSGDRGDFEQYF. In DNA, the CDR3 is TGTGCCGGCAGTGGTGACAGGGGGGACTTCGAGCAGTACTTC.

As to this clonotype: A read error may explain this, as a much larger clone is one base away. The chain employs TRBV20-1 and TRBJ2-1, with D tentatively TRBD1 or TRBD2 (5 bases each). There are 14 residues in the CDR3. V lost 5 bases to trimming and J lost 5 bases, with 16 bases between them. From germline, CDR1 is DFQATT and CDR2 SNEGSKA (reference sequence). CDR3 coding DNA: TGCAGTGCTCTTTCAACCGGGGCAAACAATGAGCAGTTCTTC. Translating gives CSALSTGANNEQFF.

On this clonotype itself: A read error may account for a junction end that differs from germline. DNA for the CDR3: TGTGCCAGCAGTGCACCAGGGGCCCCCTACGGGCAGTACTTC. Its translation is CASSAPGAPYGQYF. The chain couples TRBV12-3 or TRBV12-4 to TRBJ2-7, with D possibly being TRBD1 (6 bases). The CDR3 extends over 14 amino acids.

This chain joins TRBV20-1 and TRBJ2-1, with D perhaps TRBD1 (6 bases). CDR3 size: 12 residues. Trimming took 3 bases from V and 5 from J, leaving 8 bases between them. CDR1 DFQATT and CDR2 SNEGSKA come from the germline V gene (reference sequence). In DNA form, the CDR3 reads TGCAGTGCTAGCGCAGGGGACAATGAGCAGTTCTTC. Its translation: CSASAGDNEQFF.

The chain is built from TRBV7-9 and TRBJ1-1; tentatively, D is TRBD1 (6 bases). From germline, CDR1 is SEHNR and CDR2 FQNEAQ (reference sequence). CDR3 length: 14 residues. V was cut by 8 bases and J by 5 bases, with 18 bases left in between. The CDR3 loop is CASPREGEGTEAFF. In DNA form, the CDR3 reads TGTGCCAGCCCGCGTGAGGGGGAGGGGACTGAAGCTTTCTTT. Filled out from reference TRBV7-9 and TRBJ1-1, the complete variable domain reads DTGVSQNPRHKITKRGQNVTFRCDPISEHNRLYWYRQTLGQGPEFLTYFQNEAQLEKSRLLSDRFSAERPKGSFSTLEIQRTEQGDSAMYLCASPREGEGTEAFFGQGTRLTVV.

The J gene is TRBJ2-1, the V gene TRBV5-1; TRBD2 aligns across 8 bases. Germline CDR1 and CDR2: SGHRS and YFSETQ. The V and J ends lost 3 bases and 4 bases, in that order; junction bases with no gene match: 6. CDR3 size: 15 residues. This CDR3 reads CASSSAGGDYNEQFF. CDR3 in DNA: TGCGCCAGCAGCTCTGCGGGGGGCGATTACAATGAGCAGTTCTTC.

In its sample, this clonotype was seen a few times. The chain carries TRBV5-1 and TRBJ2-5; 12 nucleotides align to TRBD2. CDR3 size: 17 residues. Germline V lookup: CDR1 SGHRS, CDR2 YFSETQ. Trimming removed 1 base from V and 5 bases from J; junction bases left unmatched: 9. The CDR3 loop is CASSLSSGGARVETQYF. The DNA for the CDR3 is TGCGCCAGCAGCTTGTCTAGCGGGGGGGCCAGGGTGGAGACCCAGTACTTC. The variable domain in full, completed from reference TRBV5-1 and TRBJ2-5, reads KAGVTQTPRYLIKTRGQQVTLSCSPISGHRSVSWYQQTPGQGLQFLFEYFSETQRNKGNFPGRFSGRQFSNSRSEMNVSTLELGDSALYLCASSLSSGGARVETQYFGPGTRLLVL.

There are a few counts of this clonotype. V and J are TRBV7-3 and TRBJ1-1; 9 nucleotides match TRBD1. V lost 2 bases and J lost 5; bases outside the gene matches: 6. CDR3 size: 15 residues. Per germline, CDR1 SGHTA and CDR2 FQGTGA. The CDR3 nucleotides are TGTGCCAGCAGCTTAGCGGGACAGGGTGTGACTGAAGCTTTCTTT. It yields the protein CASSLAGQGVTEAFF.

This clonotype was detected many times. The chain uses TRBV7-8 and TRBJ2-7; the D gene could be TRBD1 or TRBD2 (5 bases each). The V end lost 4 bases, the J end lost 2 bases, and 12 bases lay between the germline ends. This CDR3 contains 14 residues. Germline V gene lookup returns CDR1 SGHVS and CDR2 FQNEAQ. In DNA form, the CDR3 reads TGTGCCAGCAGCTACCGTCGAGGGGCCTACGAGCAGTACTTC. Encoded protein: CASSYRRGAYEQYF.

The V gene is TRBV24-1, the J gene TRBJ2-7; D is possibly TRBD1 (5 bases). This CDR3 region has 13 residues. In germline, CDR1 is KGHDR, CDR2 SFDVKD. The ends were cut back, 1 base at V and 7 bases at J, with 10 bases in the middle. For the CDR3, the DNA is TGTGCCACCAGTGATTTAAAGGGGTATGAGCAGTACTTC. Translation gives CATSDLKGYEQYF.

This rearrangement joins TRBV7-3 to TRBJ2-2, with 12 nucleotides matching TRBD2. CDR1 is SGHTA and CDR2 is FQGTGA in the germline V gene. J lost 6 bases, V lost 5 bases, and 4 bases had no gene match. The CDR3 is made up of 15 amino acids. The CDR3, as DNA: TGTGCCAGCAGCGTCTCTAGCGGGGGGGCCGGGGAGCTGTTTTTT. Protein: CASSVSSGGAGELFF.

This clonotype was recorded once. A much larger clone is a single base away; this may be a read error. The chain carries TRBV12-3 or TRBV12-4 and TRBJ2-4; a weak D match, TRBD2 (7 bases). CDR3 size: 16 residues. Between the trimmed V and J ends, which lost 5 bases and 13 bases, there was a span of 27 bases. The DNA of the CDR3 is TGTGCCAGCAGTCCCCTGGGCGGGGGCCCCTACAATGAGCAGTACTTC. Protein: CASSPLGGGPYNEQYF.

In this sample, this clonotype turned up a few times. CDR3 nucleotide sequence: TGTGCCATCAGTAATCTAGCGGGAGCTGGAGATACGCAGTATTTT. It is translated as CAISNLAGAGDTQYF. The V gene is TRBV10-3, the J gene TRBJ2-3, with TRBD2 matching over 10 bases. Germline CDR1 is ENHRY and CDR2 is SYGVKD. The CDR3 length is 15 residues. The V gene end was trimmed by 5 bases and the J gene end by 5 bases; junction bases not matched to a gene: 7.

This clonotype was observed many times. The chain employs TRBV29-1 and TRBJ2-7; D possibly corresponds to TRBD1 (5 bases). The CDR3 is 11 amino acids. Germline values: CDR1 SQVTM, CDR2 ANQGSEA. With 4 bases removed from V and 5 bases from J, the gap between germline ends came to 9 bases. The CDR3 loop reads CSVARGHEQYF. The CDR3 region has the DNA TGCAGCGTTGCAAGGGGTCACGAGCAGTACTTC.